Below, 9 T cell receptor beta chains from the same sample are listed, as sequenced in a study of metastatic and nonmetastatic thyroid tumors. TCRdb re-clonotyped the PCR reads via MiXCR. Here the sample spans some 19,000 clones, about 34% being singletons. Patients were all untreated before their thyroid surgery. The sequencing sample was made of tumor tissue. The receptor set was obtained from a female donor with papillary thyroid cancer or a benign thyroid nodule (not recorded which). Some clones in this sample may be carry-over from other donors' samples.

This chain joins TRBV12-3 or TRBV12-4 and TRBJ1-1, with D perhaps matching TRBD1 (6 bases). V gave up 3 bases and J gave up 4 bases, with 9 bases separating them. CDR3 size: 13 residues. Here the CDR3 reads CASSFRGGTEAFF. CDR3 coding DNA: TGTGCCAGCAGTTTTAGAGGGGGCACTGAAGCTTTCTTT.

This clone was observed at least ten times. The rearrangement joins TRBV20-1 to TRBJ1-2, with TRBD1 matching over 8 bases. The V segment lost 6 bases and the J segment 8 bases; nucleotides outside the gene matches: 8. Germline V lookup: CDR1 DFQATT, CDR2 SNEGSKA (reference sequence). CDR3 length: 12 residues. The chain's CDR3 is CSAGQGIEGYTF. CDR3 bases: TGCAGTGCCGGACAGGGCATAGAGGGCTACACCTTC.

Remarks on this clone: An end of the junction differs from the germline gene, which may be a read error. The chain employs TRBV20-1 and TRBJ1-2; 8 nucleotides align to TRBD1. The CDR3 spans 15 residues. Looked up from germline, CDR1 is DFQATT and CDR2 is SNEGSKA (reference sequence). The CDR3 DNA follows: TGCAGTGCTAGAGATTGGCAGGGGGCATACTATGTCTACACCTTC. It yields the protein CSARDWQGAYYVYTF.

The chain links TRBV11-3 to TRBJ2-1; no definite D call. The CDR3 spans 14 residues. Germline CDR1 SGHNT, CDR2 YENEEA. Deletions cut 5 bases from V and 10 bases from J, with 18 bases between. CDR3 region: CASSEVWTLGEQFF. CDR3 in DNA: TGTGCCAGCAGCGAGGTATGGACCCTCGGGGAGCAGTTCTTC.

This clone rates as medium-sized. The sample carries other DNA sequences with the same CDR3. This chain uses TRBV3-1 with TRBJ1-1, with 7 nucleotides matching TRBD1. Looked up from germline, CDR1 is LGHDT and CDR2 is YNNKEL (reference sequence). V lost 6 bases, J lost 12 bases, and 16 bases stayed unmatched. The CDR3 loop spans 14 amino acids. DNA for the CDR3: TGTGCCAGCAGTCCCTACGCGACAGGGCGCCAGACTTTCTTT. The encoded protein is CASSPYATGRQTFF.

This clone was observed a handful of times. The chain has TRBV12-5 and TRBJ1-3; D unresolved. The V gene lost 4 bases and the J gene lost 4 bases, with 2 bases spanning the gap. The CDR3 runs 11 residues. Germline V gene data show CDR1 as LGHNT and CDR2 as FRNRAP. CDR3 sequence: CASGSGNTIYF. CDR3 in DNA: TGTGCTAGTGGTTCCGGAAACACCATATATTTT.

This chain uses TRBV7-6 with TRBJ1-1; D is ambiguous. The CDR3 length is 13 residues. The germline CDR1 and CDR2 sequences are SGHVS and FNYEAQ. V gave up 4 bases and J gave up 2 bases, with 8 bases separating them. CDR3 in DNA: TGTGCCAGCAGCTCGCAACTAAACACTGAAGCTTTCTTT. Protein sequence: CASSSQLNTEAFF.

This clone rates as medium-sized. V gene TRBV28 combines with J gene TRBJ2-1, with D possibly TRBD1 on 6 matching bases. The V end lost 6 bases, the J end lost 0 bases, and 15 bases lay between the germline ends. Germline V gene sequence: CDR1 MDHEN, CDR2 SYDVKM. The CDR3 is made up of 16 amino acids. The CDR3 region has the DNA TGTGCCAGCAGCCCTTACAGGGCGAGCTCCTACAATGAGCAGTTCTTC. Translated, it gives CASSPYRASSYNEQFF.

By sample fraction, this clone is medium-sized (0.01 to 0.1%). The V and J genes are TRBV5-1 and TRBJ2-1, with 7 bases lining up with TRBD2. This CDR3 region has 14 residues. Unmatched junction bases numbered 6, after V lost 4 bases and J lost 5 bases. Per germline, CDR1 SGHRS and CDR2 YFSETQ. This CDR3 reads CASSISGTNNEQFF. CDR3 DNA: TGCGCCAGCAGCATCAGCGGGACCAACAATGAGCAGTTCTTC.